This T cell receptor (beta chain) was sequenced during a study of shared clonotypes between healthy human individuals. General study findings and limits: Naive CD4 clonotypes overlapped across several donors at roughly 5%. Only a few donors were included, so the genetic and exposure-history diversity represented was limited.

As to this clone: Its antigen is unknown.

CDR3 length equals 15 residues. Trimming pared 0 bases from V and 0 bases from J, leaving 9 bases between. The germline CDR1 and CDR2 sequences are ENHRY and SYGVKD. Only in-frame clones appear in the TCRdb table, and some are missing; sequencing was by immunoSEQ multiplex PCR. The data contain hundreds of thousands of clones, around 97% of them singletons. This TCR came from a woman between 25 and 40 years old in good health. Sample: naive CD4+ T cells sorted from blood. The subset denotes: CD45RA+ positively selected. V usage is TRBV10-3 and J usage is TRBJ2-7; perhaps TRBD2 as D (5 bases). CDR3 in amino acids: CAISESVGLSYEQYF. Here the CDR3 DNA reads TGTGCCATCAGTGAGTCAGTTGGACTCTCCTACGAGCAGTACTTC.